Below, 21 T cell receptor beta chains from the same sample are listed, as sequenced in a study of tumor-infiltrating lymphocytes in primary liver carcinoma (dated by TCRdb to 2016 to 2017). The instrument was an Illumina HiSeq 2500. TCRbeta-specific cDNA was reverse-transcribed from 500 to 550 ng total RNA using a constant-region primer and ProtoScript II reverse transcriptase. Three nested multiplex PCR rounds, following a slightly modified ARM-PCR procedure, were used to build the TCRbeta libraries. Each of the first two PCR rounds ran for nine to ten cycles and used multiplex TRBV1-TRBV30 forward primers together with a Cbeta reverse primer. TCRdb reprocessed the public reads (quality trimming at Q25 with fastp, clone calling with MiXCR) and kept in-frame beta chains. Rows are unified per CDR3 protein, each entry keeping the most common DNA and genes. The sample yields 300,000 to 400,000 distinct CDR3 sequences; 65% were counted once. Roughly 6.5% of the sample goes to the ten largest clones.

TRIzol reagent was used to extract blood RNA from unsorted whole blood, while the DNeasy Blood & Tissue kit provided the germline DNA. Source material: peripheral blood. The receptors derive from a man aged 40-49 years with primary liver carcinoma and hepatitis B virus infection.

Comments on this clonotype: One junction end disagrees with the germline gene, perhaps due to a read error. The CDR3 here is CASSFGGNEEFF. CDR3 DNA sequence: TGTGCCAGCAGCTTTGGAGGGAATGAGGAGTTCTTC. The genes are TRBV5-6 and TRBJ2-1; possible D gene TRBD2, 6 bases. Germline CDR1 is SGHDT and CDR2 is YYEEEE. This CDR3 has 12 amino acids.

The chain is built from TRBV28 and TRBJ2-7, with 7 positions matching TRBD2. In germline, CDR1 is MDHEN, CDR2 SYDVKM. J gave up 0 bases and V 8 bases, and 10 bases lay outside the gene matches. The CDR3 has 15 residues. The CDR3 nucleotides are TGTGCCAGCGAACCTGGCGGGAGTATCTCCTACGAGCAGTACTTC. Translated, it gives CASEPGGSISYEQYF. Supplemented by reference TRBV28 and TRBJ2-7, the full variable domain reads DVKVTQSSRYLVKRTGEKVFLECVQDMDHENMFWYRQDPGLGLRLIYFSYDVKMKEKGDIPEGYSVSREKKERFSLILESASTNQTSMYLCASEPGGSISYEQYFGPGTRLTVT.

The chain links TRBV5-6 to TRBJ1-5; D unresolved. The CDR3 contains 19 residues. V gave up 2 bases and J gave up 3 bases, with 24 bases separating them. Germline values: CDR1 SGHDT, CDR2 YYEEEE. CDR3: CASSFLASTLQADNQPQHF. The CDR3 DNA sequence: TGTGCCAGCAGCTTTTTAGCCAGCACCCTGCAAGCTGACAATCAGCCCCAGCATTTT. Full variable domain (missing parts from reference TRBV5-6 and TRBJ1-5): DAGVTQSPTHLIKTRGQQVTLRCSPKSGHDTVSWYQQALGQGPQFIFQYYEEEERQRGNFPDRFSGHQFPNYSSELNVNALLLGDSALYLCASSFLASTLQADNQPQHFGDGTRLSIL.

As regards this clonotype: Because it lacks the conserved phenylalanine or tryptophan at the end, this CDR3 is likely a read error. The chain uses TRBV4-3 and TRBJ2-7; 9 bases fit TRBD2. J was trimmed by 5 bases and V by 0 bases; bases with no gene match: 5. The CDR3 sequence is 15 residues long. CDR1 and CDR2 (germline): LGHNA, YSLEER. CDR3 DNA sequence: TGCGCCAGCAGCCAAGATAGCGGGAGATGGGACGAGCAGTACTAC. Its protein product is CASSQDSGRWDEQYY.

Worth noting for this clonotype: A single base separates this from a much larger clone, so it may be a read error. The chain uses TRBV12-3 or TRBV12-4 and TRBJ2-3; no clear D. This CDR3 comprises 16 residues. V was trimmed by 5 bases and J by 0 bases, leaving 15 bases between them. The CDR3 coding sequence is TGTGCCAGCAGTCCAGTGCAGGAGACTAGCACAGATACGCAGTATTTT. Translating gives CASSPVQETSTDTQYF.

This clonotype was recorded at least ten times. An end of the junction differs from the germline gene, which may be a read error. V usage is TRBV11-2 and J usage is TRBJ1-6; D not resolved. Germline values: CDR1 SGHAT, CDR2 FQNNGV. CDR3 size: 15 residues. In DNA, the CDR3 is TGTGCCAGTAGCTCACAATATGGGGTTAATTCACCCCTCCACTTT. Its translation: CASSSQYGVNSPLHF. Full variable domain (outside the CDR3, taken from reference TRBV11-2 and TRBJ1-6): EAGVAQSPRYKIIEKRQSVAFWCNPISGHATLYWYQQILGQGPKLLIQFQNNGVVDDSQLPKDRFSAERLKGVDSTLKIQPAKLEDSAVYLCASSSQYGVNSPLHFGNGTRLTVT.

This chain uses TRBV6-5 with TRBJ1-5; perhaps TRBD1 as D (6 bases). The V end lost 6 bases, the J end lost 3 bases, and 15 bases lay between the germline ends. Germline assignment: CDR1 MNHEY and CDR2 SVGAGI. The length of the CDR3 is 15 residues. The CDR3 coding sequence is TGTGCCAGCAGAGCTACCAGGGGCATCAATCAGCCCCAGCATTTT. Protein sequence: CASRATRGINQPQHF.

Regarding this clonotype: This may arise from a read error, as a much more abundant clone is one base away. The chain couples TRBV6-1 to TRBJ2-2, with TRBD2 matching 10 bases. Germline CDR1 and CDR2: MNHNS and SASEGT. The CDR3 covers 17 residues. The DNA of the CDR3 is TGTGCCAGCAGTGAAGCCCGGCTAGCGGGAGTTACCGGGGAGCCGTTTTTT. Protein sequence: CASSEARLAGVTGEPFF.

Remarks on this clonotype: A clone one base away is much larger, so this may be a read error. The chain is built from TRBV29-1 and TRBJ1-2; D is undetermined. From germline, CDR1 is SQVTM and CDR2 ANQGSEA. The CDR3 totals 11 residues. CDR3 sequence reads: CSFETTYGYTF. The CDR3 DNA is TGCAGCTTTGAGACAACTTATGGCTACACCTTC. The complete variable domain, with remaining parts taken from reference TRBV29-1 and TRBJ1-2, reads SAVISQKPSRDICQRGTSLTIQCQVDSQVTMMFWYRQQPGQSLTLIATANQGSEATYESGFVIDKFPISRPNLTFSTLTVSNMSPEDSSIYLCSFETTYGYTFGSGTRLTVV.

As to this clonotype: One junction end disagrees with the germline gene, perhaps due to a read error. The V gene is TRBV11-2, the J gene TRBJ1-6; TRBD1 matches 7 bases. Per the germline V gene, CDR1 is SGHAT and CDR2 is FQNNGV. CDR3 length: 14 amino acids. As DNA, the CDR3 is TGTGCCCGCAGCCAACAGGGGATTAATCCACCCCTCCACTTT. It yields the protein CARSQQGINPPLHF.

The chain has TRBV11-2 and TRBJ2-7, with TRBD2 matching 9 bases. The CDR3 length is 16 residues. The germline CDR1 and CDR2 sequences are SGHAT and FQNNGV. V trimming: 4 bases; J trimming: 4 bases; junction bases outside the gene matches: 11. CDR3 sequence (DNA): TGTGCCAGCAGCTCCGGTGCGGCGGGAGGGCCTTACGAGCAGTACTTC. Protein sequence: CASSSGAAGGPYEQYF.

Concerning this clonotype itself: The conserved phenylalanine or tryptophan normally closing the CDR3 is absent here, so this likely arose from a read error. V is TRBV5-4 and J is TRBJ2-7; D is possibly TRBD2 (6 bases). Germline V gives CDR1 SGHNT, CDR2 YYREEE (reference sequence). The CDR3 has 15 residues. With 0 bases removed from V and 7 bases from J, the gap between germline ends came to 17 bases. The CDR3 protein is CASSLEPRGAWEQYL. DNA of the CDR3: TGTGCCAGCAGCTTGGAGCCCCGCGGGGCCTGGGAGCAGTACTTA.

Turning to this clonotype: Germline is not matched at one junction end, which may reflect a read error. The chain carries TRBV4-1 and TRBJ2-5; TRBD1 might be the D (5 bases). Germline values: CDR1 MGHRA, CDR2 YSYEKL. CDR3 length equals 16 residues. CDR3 bases: TGCGCCAGCAACCAAGATCATCAGGGCCCAACAGAGACCCAGTACTTC. It is translated as CASNQDHQGPTETQYF.

On this clonotype itself: One junction end does not reproduce the germline sequence, and a read error may be involved. V and J are TRBV11-2 and TRBJ2-5; D is possibly TRBD1 (5 bases). Germline V CDR1 and CDR2: SGHAT, FQNNGV. The CDR3 runs 15 residues. The CDR3, as DNA: TGTGCCGGCAGCCACCTGGATGACCGAAGGGGGACCCAGTACTTC. Protein sequence: CAGSHLDDRRGTQYF.

With respect to this clonotype: Its ends do not fully match the called genes, so a read error is possible. The rearrangement uses TRBV11-2 and TRBJ2-6, with 7 bases lining up with TRBD1. CDR3 length equals 14 residues. The V gene's germline CDR1 is SGHAT and CDR2 FQNNGV. CDR3 sequence (DNA): TGTACCAGCAGACGGGACAGCCCGGCCAACGTCCTGACTTTC. The encoded protein is CTSRRDSPANVLTF. Full variable domain (remainder filled in from reference TRBV11-2 and TRBJ2-6): EAGVAQSPRYKIIEKRQSVAFWCNPISGHATLYWYQQILGQGPKLLIQFQNNGVVDDSQLPKDRFSAERLKGVDSTLKIQPAKLEDSAVYLCTSRRDSPANVLTFGAGSRLTVL.

The chain combines TRBV7-9 with TRBJ2-1; unclear D gene. With 2 bases removed from V and 4 bases from J, the gap between germline ends came to 18 bases. The length of the CDR3 is 17 residues. CDR1 and CDR2 from the germline V gene are SEHNR and FQNEAQ (reference sequence). DNA of the CDR3: TGTGCCAGCAGCTTAAAAAGTATTAATTCTTTGTACAATGAGCAGTTCTTC. It yields the protein CASSLKSINSLYNEQFF. Based on the CDR3 plus reference TRBV7-9 and TRBJ2-1, the full variable domain is DTGVSQNPRHKITKRGQNVTFRCDPISEHNRLYWYRQTLGQGPEFLTYFQNEAQLEKSRLLSDRFSAERPKGSFSTLEIQRTEQGDSAMYLCASSLKSINSLYNEQFFGPGTRLTVL.

The chain carries TRBV5-1 and TRBJ1-2; possibly TRBD1 for D (6 bases). The CDR3 loop spans 14 amino acids. Germline CDR1 SGHRS, CDR2 YFSETQ. V was shortened by 2 bases and J by 4 bases, with 12 bases between the two germline ends. Here the CDR3 DNA reads TGCGCCAGCAGCTTTGGGACAACGACCTATGGCTACACCTTC. This translates into CASSFGTTTYGYTF.

This clonotype was found once. The junction departs from germline at one end; a sequencing error may be responsible. This chain links TRBV11-2 with TRBJ2-1, with D perhaps TRBD2 (5 bases). From germline, CDR1 is SGHAT and CDR2 FQNNGV. The CDR3 is 13 residues long. CDR3 sequence (DNA): TGTGACAGCAGCCTGGAACTAGGGAATGAGCAGTTCTTC. It specifies CDSSLELGNEQFF.

This clonotype was observed once. One end of the junction does not line up with germline, which may come from a read error. The chain uses TRBV5-6 and TRBJ1-1; D remains ambiguous. Germline V gene data show CDR1 as SGHDT and CDR2 as YYEEEE. The CDR3 has 12 residues. The CDR3 reads CDSSVMNTEAFF. For the CDR3, the DNA is TGTGACAGCAGCGTCATGAACACTGAAGCTTTCTTT.

This clonotype was counted many times. V gene TRBV11-2 combines with J gene TRBJ1-5; weak D call: TRBD1 (5 bases). Trimming pared 3 bases from V and 7 bases from J, leaving 10 bases between. CDR3 size: 13 residues. Germline V gives CDR1 SGHAT, CDR2 FQNNGV. CDR3 sequence reads: CASSLSGLQPQHF. As DNA, the CDR3 is TGTGCCAGCAGCTTGTCAGGGCTACAGCCCCAGCATTTT.

CDR3 region: CASSLGKPDTTYEQYF. Here the CDR3 DNA reads TGTGCCAGCAGCTTAGGAAAGCCGGACACAACCTACGAGCAGTACTTC. The rearrangement uses TRBV13 and TRBJ2-7; D might be TRBD1 (5 bases). Germline-derived CDR1 and CDR2 are PRHDT and FYEKMQ (reference sequence). V gave up 0 bases and J gave up 2 bases, with 14 bases separating them. CDR3 size: 16 residues.